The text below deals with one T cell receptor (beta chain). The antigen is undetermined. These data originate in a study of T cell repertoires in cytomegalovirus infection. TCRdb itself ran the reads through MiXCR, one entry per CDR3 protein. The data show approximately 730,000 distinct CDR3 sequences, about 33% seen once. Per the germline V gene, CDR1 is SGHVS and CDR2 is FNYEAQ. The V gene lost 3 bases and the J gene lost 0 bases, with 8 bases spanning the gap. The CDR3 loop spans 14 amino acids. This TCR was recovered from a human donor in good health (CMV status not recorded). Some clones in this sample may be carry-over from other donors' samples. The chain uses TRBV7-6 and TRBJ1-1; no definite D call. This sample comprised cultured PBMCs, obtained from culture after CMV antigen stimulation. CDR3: CASSLPGMNTEAFF. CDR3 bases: TGTGCCAGCAGCTTGCCTGGTATGAACACTGAAGCTTTCTTT.